Shown below are 10 T cell receptor beta chains from a single sample sequenced in a study of vaccination effects on CD4 cells after COVID-19. Measured with immunoSEQ multiplex PCR; TCRdb has only the in-frame clones, and not every one. The table lists fewer than 60,000 clones, under 85% of them singletons. No antigen is known for these receptors. Following a 10-day culture, CD4+ T cells were purified. Each participant received a vaccine that was either BNT162b2 or mRNA-1273, given as two doses. Sequenced here: CD4+ T cells from PBMCs cultured without peptide, sampled after COVID-19 vaccination. The origin of the receptors is a human donor who received a COVID-19 vaccine.

This clone was picked up a small number of times. The CDR3 DNA sequence: TGTGCCAGCAGCTTGAAGGGGTACTCTGGAAACACCATATATTTT. The encoded protein is CASSLKGYSGNTIYF. The chain links TRBV11-2 to TRBJ1-3; TRBD1 might be the D (5 bases). Per germline, CDR1 SGHAT and CDR2 FQNNGV. CDR3 length equals 15 residues. Trimming took off 3 bases at V and 0 bases at J, with 9 bases between the two ends.

V usage is TRBV10-3 and J usage is TRBJ1-2; the D gene is possibly TRBD1 (5 bases). V shed 0 bases and J shed 3 bases, with 11 bases lying between them. The germline CDR1 and CDR2 sequences are ENHRY and SYGVKD. This CDR3 comprises 15 residues. The CDR3 loop is CAISESQGYDYGYTF. The CDR3 DNA reads as TGTGCCATCAGTGAGTCTCAGGGCTATGACTATGGCTACACCTTC.

The chain uses TRBV9 and TRBJ2-1; D is ambiguous. The germline CDR1 and CDR2 sequences are SGDLS and YYNGEE. Trimming stripped 4 bases from V and 5 bases from J, with 10 bases between. CDR3 length equals 13 residues. CDR3 region: CASSSSKDNEQFF. CDR3 nucleotides: TGTGCCAGCAGCTCCAGCAAGGACAATGAGCAGTTCTTC.

This clone was recorded only once. This rearrangement joins TRBV9 to TRBJ2-2; 14 bases fit TRBD2. This CDR3 comprises 16 residues. With V trimmed by 3 bases and J by 5 bases, 3 bases remained unmatched. The germline V gene encodes CDR1 SGDLS and CDR2 YYNGEE. The CDR3 protein is CASSARLAGGTGELFF. DNA for the CDR3: TGTGCCAGCAGCGCCAGACTAGCGGGAGGGACCGGGGAGCTGTTTTTT. The variable domain in full, with the rest retrieved from reference TRBV9 and TRBJ2-2, is DSGVTQTPKHLITATGQRVTLRCSPRSGDLSVYWYQQSLDQGLQFLIQYYNGEERAKGNILERFSAQQFPDLHSELNLSSLELGDSALYFCASSARLAGGTGELFFGEGSRLTVL.

For the CDR3, the DNA is TGCAGTGCTCCGGGGGGCTATGGCTACACCTTC. Translated: CSAPGGYGYTF. This rearrangement joins TRBV20-1 to TRBJ1-2, with a tentative D call TRBD1 (5 bases). Germline CDR1 DFQATT, CDR2 SNEGSKA (reference sequence). V was cut by 5 bases and J by 4 bases, with 8 bases left in between. The CDR3 runs 11 residues.

The V gene is TRBV18, the J gene TRBJ2-7; D is possibly TRBD2 (5 bases). CDR3 size: 16 residues. V lost 1 base to trimming and J lost 3 bases, with 16 bases between them. Germline V gene data show CDR1 as KGHSH and CDR2 as LQKENI. The CDR3 sequence is CASSPLEGSLSYEQYF. CDR3 nucleotides: TGTGCCAGCTCACCACTTGAGGGTTCCTTAAGCTACGAGCAGTACTTC.

The CDR3 reads CAWKGLAEQETQYF. Written as DNA, the CDR3 is TGTGCCTGGAAGGGACTAGCGGAACAAGAGACCCAGTACTTC. The rearrangement joins TRBV30 to TRBJ2-5; 11 positions agree with TRBD2. Losses at the gene ends were 4 bases for V and 2 bases for J; bases not matched to a gene: 3. The V gene's germline CDR1 is GTSNPN and CDR2 SVGIG (reference sequence). The CDR3 has 14 amino acids.

The V gene is TRBV2, the J gene TRBJ1-6, with 7 bases aligning to TRBD1. Germline CDR1 SNHLY, CDR2 FYNNEI. J lost 7 bases, V lost 10 bases, and 10 bases had no gene match. This CDR3 is 14 amino acids long. CDR3: CATQRQGGNSPLHF. CDR3 nucleotide sequence: TGTGCCACCCAACGACAGGGTGGCAATTCACCCCTCCACTTT. Full variable domain (missing parts from reference TRBV2 and TRBJ1-6): EPEVTQTPSHQVTQMGQEVILRCVPISNHLYFYWYRQILGQKVEFLVSFYNNEISEKSEIFDDQFSVERPDGSNFTLKIRSTKLEDSAMYFCATQRQGGNSPLHFGNGTRLTVT.

The CDR3 coding sequence is TGTGCCAGGGACCCACAGGGCTACCTACCCACTGAAGCTTTCTTT. Translating it yields CARDPQGYLPTEAFF. This chain joins TRBV28 and TRBJ1-1, with a tentative D call TRBD1 (6 bases). The germline CDR1 and CDR2 sequences are MDHEN and SYDVKM. The V and J ends lost 9 bases and 4 bases respectively, with 21 bases between them. CDR3 length equals 15 residues.

The chain joins TRBV4-1 to TRBJ2-5; 10 positions match TRBD1. This CDR3 has 15 amino acids. With V trimmed by 4 bases and J by 5 bases, 7 bases remained unmatched. Germline lookup yields CDR1 MGHRA and CDR2 YSYEKL. The CDR3 DNA follows: TGCGCCAGCAGCCTCCAGGGACAGGGGCGTGAGACCCAGTACTTC. Its translation is CASSLQGQGRETQYF.